The clone carrying this T cell receptor (beta chain) was seen more than once but under ten times. In building TCR beta libraries, iRepertoire HTBI primers were used together with Arm-PCR of CDR3 regions. TCRdb used MiXCR to reprocess the multiplex PCR reads, holding one entry per CDR3 protein. In the table there are 300,000 to 350,000 distinct CDR3 sequences, 20% of which are singletons. This sample was taken from a study of regulatory T cells in long-lasting Graves disease. This sample's time point: persistent/refractory GD, antithyroid drugs over 5 years with positive TRAb. PBMCs provided the RNA from which the TCR library was made. Germline V gives CDR1 MNHEY, CDR2 SMNVEV (reference sequence). CDR3 length: 15 residues. V trimming: 6 bases; J trimming: 7 bases; junction bases outside the gene matches: 7.

The J gene is TRBJ1-6, the V gene TRBV27; TRBD1 matches 9 bases. Sequenced here: peripheral blood mononuclear cells (PBMCs), sampled when the disease was refractory, from a patient treated with antithyroid drugs. This receptor was obtained from a female donor with Graves disease. This CDR3 is CASSSWDRDNSPLHF. Written as DNA, the CDR3 is TGTGCCAGCAGCTCTTGGGACAGGGACAATTCACCCCTCCACTTT.